This T cell receptor beta chain was profiled in a study of technical replicates of blood from a handful of donors. Measured with immunoSEQ multiplex PCR; TCRdb has only the in-frame clones, and not every one. Among 50,000 to 60,000 clones listed, roughly 91% were seen once. The V gene's germline CDR1 is MGHDK and CDR2 SYGVNS. The V gene end was trimmed by 6 bases and the J gene end by 4 bases; junction bases not matched to a gene: 5. This CDR3 is 13 amino acids long. The chain links TRBV25-1 to TRBJ1-2; TRBD1 agrees at 7 bases. Sequenced input: PBMCs. This receptor was taken from a human donor in good health. Some clones in this sample may be carry-over from other donors' samples. The CDR3 coding sequence is TGTGCCAGCAGACTGGGACAGAGCTATGGCTACACCTTC. Its protein product is CASRLGQSYGYTF.